The next 25 T cell receptor beta chains were all read from a single sample in a study of T-cell memory formation after mild COVID-19. TCRdb reanalysed the 5' RACE reads using MiXCR and keeps one entry per CDR3 protein. Of about 110,000 distinct CDR3 sequences in the sample, over 15% are singletons; the top ten hold roughly 5.5%. The specimen sequenced was PBMCs or a T cell subset sorted from them (not recorded which). These receptors all stem from a man younger than 35 who had mild COVID-19 (a few samples of this study predate the infection). Cell type and time point are not known.

In this sample, this clonotype turned up many times. The rearrangement links TRBV12-3 or TRBV12-4 to TRBJ2-1; TRBD1 agrees at 9 bases. The J segment lost 8 bases and the V segment lost 3 bases, leaving 2 bases of the junction unmatched. The CDR3 is 13 amino acids. CDR3 loop: CASSFGQGYEQFF. The CDR3 nucleotides read TGTGCCAGCAGTTTTGGACAGGGGTATGAGCAGTTCTTC.

In its sample, this clonotype was seen a few times. This rearrangement joins TRBV4-2 to TRBJ2-3; 11 bases agree with TRBD1. Germline V gene data show CDR1 as LGHNA and CDR2 as YNFKEQ. This CDR3 contains 18 residues. The ends lost 0 bases at V and 5 bases at J; junction bases unmatched: 10. The DNA for the CDR3 is TGTGCCAGCAGCCAAGATCGCCCGGACAGGGGGCTGGGAGATACGCAGTATTTT. Amino acids: CASSQDRPDRGLGDTQYF.

The V and J genes are TRBV5-1 and TRBJ1-6, with 7 bases matching TRBD1. This CDR3 is 15 amino acids long. Losses at the gene ends were 0 bases for V and 6 bases for J; bases not matched to a gene: 3. Germline loops: CDR1 SGHRS, CDR2 YFSETQ. CDR3 DNA sequence: TGCGCCAGCAGCTTGGGGGGACAGATTAATTCACCCCTCCACTTT. It is translated as CASSLGGQINSPLHF.

The chain has TRBV6-2 or TRBV6-3 and TRBJ2-1, with 11 bases identical to TRBD2. V was clipped by 5 bases and J by 0 bases; unmatched bases: 12. The CDR3 runs 19 residues. Germline values: CDR1 MNHEY, CDR2 SVGEGT. This chain's CDR3 is CASSAGTSGIRSSYNEQFF. CDR3 nucleotides: TGTGCCAGCAGTGCCGGGACTAGCGGAATTCGAAGCTCCTACAATGAGCAGTTCTTC.

The genes are TRBV5-1 and TRBJ2-5; D unclear. Germline CDR1 reads SGHRS; CDR2 reads YFSETQ. This CDR3 contains 16 residues. Trimming removed 4 bases at V and 2 bases at J, with 18 bases between. DNA of the CDR3: TGCGCCAGCAGCCCGACCCCCCCAACTGGACAAGAGACCCAGTACTTC. It translates to CASSPTPPTGQETQYF.

V gene TRBV5-5 combines with J gene TRBJ1-1; D is unclear. The germline V gene has CDR1 SGHKS and CDR2 YYEKEE (reference sequence). With 0 bases removed from V and 4 bases from J, the gap between germline ends came to 4 bases. The CDR3 runs 12 residues. This chain's CDR3 is CASSLEVTEAFF. In DNA form, the CDR3 reads TGTGCCAGCAGCTTGGAGGTCACTGAAGCTTTCTTT.

This sequence joins TRBV5-4 and TRBJ2-1; TRBD2 is a possible D gene (6 bases). The V end lost 7 bases, the J end lost 3 bases, and 11 bases lay between the germline ends. Germline CDR1 reads SGHNT; CDR2 reads YYREEE (reference sequence). CDR3 length: 13 residues. The CDR3 sequence: CASGPEGYNEQFF. DNA of the CDR3: TGTGCCAGCGGACCGGAGGGCTACAATGAGCAGTTCTTC.

At least ten counts were recorded for this clonotype. The rearrangement links TRBV5-1 to TRBJ2-3; possible D gene TRBD1, 6 bases. Germline CDR1 reads SGHRS; CDR2 reads YFSETQ. The V and J ends lost 2 bases and 5 bases respectively, with 12 bases between them. The CDR3 length is 14 residues. The CDR3 is CASSLQGFGDTQYF. The CDR3 DNA sequence: TGCGCCAGCAGCTTACAGGGCTTCGGAGATACGCAGTATTTT.

This clonotype was observed a few times. The chain employs TRBV7-3 and TRBJ2-3; TRBD2 matches at 10 bases. V lost 5 bases to trimming and J lost 3 bases; unmatched junction nucleotides: 11. This CDR3 comprises 17 residues. CDR1 is SGHTA, CDR2 FQGTGA, per germline. CDR3 nucleotides: TGTGCCAGCAGCCCAAAGCAGGGGACTAGCGTAACAGATACGCAGTATTTT. Residues: CASSPKQGTSVTDTQYF.

This clonotype was detected a few times. This sequence joins TRBV20-1 and TRBJ2-1; 16 bases are a match to TRBD2. V shed 3 bases, J shed 16 bases, and the junction held 3 bases outside the gene matches. The CDR3 runs to 12 residues. Germline values: CDR1 DFQATT, CDR2 SNEGSKA (reference sequence). Here the CDR3 DNA reads TGCAGTGCTAGGGGACTAGCGGGGGGGCGATTCTTC. Translating gives CSARGLAGGRFF.

There are a few counts of this clonotype. The rearrangement joins TRBV7-2 to TRBJ2-3; 7 bases map to TRBD2. V dropped 7 bases and J dropped 3; count of bases not matched to a gene: 7. Germline CDR1 and CDR2: SGHTA and FQGNSA. The CDR3 spans 14 residues. The CDR3 DNA reads TGTGCCAGCATCAGGACTAGTTCTACAGATACGCAGTATTTT. It yields the protein CASIRTSSTDTQYF.

V is TRBV12-3 or TRBV12-4 and J is TRBJ2-2; the D is unclear. The V end was cut by 7 bases, the J end by 3 bases, with 9 bases between. The CDR3 spans 13 residues. The CDR3 nucleotides are TGTGCCAGCATGTGGGGTCACACCGGGGAGCTGTTTTTT. Protein product: CASMWGHTGELFF.

This clonotype was observed a handful of times. The rearrangement uses TRBV7-3 and TRBJ2-1, with 10 bases that match TRBD2. The ends lost 3 bases at V and 4 bases at J; junction bases unmatched: 3. CDR3 length equals 15 residues. Looked up from germline, CDR1 is SGHTA and CDR2 is FQGTGA. This CDR3 reads CASSFTLAGYNEQFF. The CDR3, as DNA: TGTGCCAGCAGCTTTACACTAGCGGGATACAATGAGCAGTTCTTC.

The chain couples TRBV20-1 to TRBJ1-3, with a possible D match to TRBD1 (6 bases). Germline lookup yields CDR1 DFQATT and CDR2 SNEGSKA (reference sequence). The CDR3 has 13 residues. Trimming cost V 5 bases and J 6 bases, with 14 bases left between them. The CDR3 spells CSAPQRGANTIYF. The CDR3 coding sequence is TGCAGTGCTCCGCAAAGGGGGGCAAACACCATATATTTT.

Sample share makes this clonotype medium-sized. The chain couples TRBV2 to TRBJ1-1, with 7 bases matching TRBD1. Per germline, CDR1 SNHLY and CDR2 FYNNEI. The CDR3 consists of 14 residues. Unmatched junction bases numbered 6, after V lost 4 bases and J lost 4 bases. This CDR3 is CASSGRQGSTEAFF. CDR3 nucleotides: TGTGCCAGCAGTGGCAGACAGGGTAGCACTGAAGCTTTCTTT.

The genes are TRBV6-2 or TRBV6-3 and TRBJ2-5; a weak D match, TRBD1 (6 bases). Trimming left V 6 bases short and J 1 base short, with 9 bases between. Per germline, CDR1 MNHEY and CDR2 SVGEGT. The CDR3 consists of 13 residues. The DNA of the CDR3 is TGTGCCAGCAGGCTGACAGGCCAAGAGACCCAGTACTTC. Its protein product is CASRLTGQETQYF.

The rearrangement joins TRBV7-9 to TRBJ2-7, with D perhaps TRBD2 (6 bases). Germline CDR1 reads SEHNR; CDR2 reads FQNEAQ (reference sequence). This CDR3 has 13 residues. V was pared by 3 bases and J by 4 bases, with 10 bases between. The CDR3 DNA follows: TGTGCCAGCAGCTTCGCGGAGGGGTACGAGCAGTACGTC. This gives the protein CASSFAEGYEQYV.

This clonotype was observed a few times. The chain couples TRBV19 to TRBJ2-1, with D possibly being TRBD2 (5 bases). Looked up from germline, CDR1 is LNHDA and CDR2 is SQIVND (reference sequence). V was trimmed by 3 bases and J by 6 bases, leaving 12 bases between them. The CDR3 loop spans 14 amino acids. The CDR3 is CASSILPRGNEQFF. Here the CDR3 DNA reads TGTGCCAGTAGTATCCTCCCTCGGGGCAATGAGCAGTTCTTC.

This chain connects TRBV6-2 or TRBV6-3 to TRBJ2-5, with TRBD1 identical over 8 bases. After removal of 7 bases from V and 5 bases from J, the junction contained 9 bases not matched to a gene. The CDR3 runs 14 residues. Germline V gene lookup returns CDR1 MNHEY and CDR2 SVGEGT. CDR3: CASTDRVILETQYF. Here the CDR3 DNA reads TGTGCCAGCACGGACAGGGTAATTTTGGAGACCCAGTACTTC.

This clonotype has more than one count but fewer than ten. The J gene is TRBJ2-7, the V gene TRBV5-4, with D possibly TRBD1 on 5 matching bases. This CDR3 comprises 13 residues. With 4 bases removed from V and 4 bases from J, the gap between germline ends came to 12 bases. Germline V gene lookup returns CDR1 SGHNT and CDR2 YYREEE (reference sequence). The CDR3 reads CASSPGQDYEQYF. CDR3 DNA: TGTGCCAGCAGCCCAGGACAAGATTACGAGCAGTACTTC.

This clonotype has a handful of counts. The rearrangement joins TRBV4-3 to TRBJ2-2; 8 bases match TRBD2. CDR1 is LGHNA and CDR2 is YSLEER in the germline V gene. Trimming cost V 0 bases and J 5 bases; bases outside gene matches: 5. CDR3 length: 16 amino acids. The CDR3 region has the DNA TGCGCCAGCAGCCAAGAACGGGGGGGCTATACCGGGGAGCTGTTTTTT. It specifies CASSQERGGYTGELFF.

The rearrangement uses TRBV7-8 and TRBJ1-5; 7 bases agree with TRBD1. Losses at the gene ends were 5 bases for V and 5 bases for J; bases not matched to a gene: 6. The germline V gene has CDR1 SGHVS and CDR2 FQNEAQ. CDR3 size: 14 residues. DNA of the CDR3: TGTGCCAGCAGCCAGGGGACAGTTTATCAGCCCCAGCATTTT. Its translation is CASSQGTVYQPQHF.

This clonotype came up a few times. This sequence joins TRBV3-1 and TRBJ2-5; D gene unclear. CDR1 and CDR2 (germline): LGHDT, YNNKEL (reference sequence). The length of the CDR3 is 12 residues. V lost 4 bases to trimming and J lost 4 bases, with 7 bases between them. The DNA of the CDR3 is TGTGCCAGCAGCCGTTCGCTAGAGACCCAGTACTTC. Translation gives CASSRSLETQYF.

J is TRBJ2-2 and V is TRBV3-1, with D tentatively TRBD2 (7 bases). With 4 bases removed from V and 7 bases from J, the gap between germline ends came to 13 bases. The CDR3 is 14 amino acids. Germline V lookup: CDR1 LGHDT, CDR2 YNNKEL (reference sequence). The CDR3 bases are TGTGCCAGCAGCCGTCGGGGGGCGGACGGGGAGCTGTTTTTT. Protein product: CASSRRGADGELFF.

This clonotype was seen only a few times. The V and J genes are TRBV9 and TRBJ2-5, with a possible D match to TRBD2 (6 bases). The V end was cut by 3 bases, the J end by 4 bases, with 13 bases between. This CDR3 has 14 residues. CDR1 is SGDLS, CDR2 YYNGEE, per germline. In DNA, the CDR3 is TGTGCCAGCAGCGCCTTTGGGGGGAGAGAGACCCAGTACTTC. It is translated as CASSAFGGRETQYF. Looking up the rest from reference TRBV9 and TRBJ2-5 gives the full variable domain: DSGVTQTPKHLITATGQRVTLRCSPRSGDLSVYWYQQSLDQGLQFLIQYYNGEERAKGNILERFSAQQFPDLHSELNLSSLELGDSALYFCASSAFGGRETQYFGPGTRLLVL.